The clone carrying this T cell receptor (beta chain) was recorded at least ten times. Germline-derived CDR1 and CDR2 are LGHDT and YNNKEL (reference sequence). V was cut by 2 bases and J by 3 bases, with 10 bases left in between. The CDR3 is 14 amino acids. This sample is part of a study of T-cell reconstitution after alpha-beta-depleted transplantation in children. Library preparation (for TCRbeta) was performed with unique molecular identifiers. In TCRdb, the PCR reads were re-called with MiXCR into one record per CDR3 protein. The sample includes hundreds of thousands of distinct CDR3 sequences, 10% of them seen just once.

The sample in question was PBMCs, obtained before TCRalphabeta/CD19-depleted stem cell transplant. The source of this sequence is a child aged 2 to 10 with inherited bone marrow failure, due to receive a stem cell transplant. The V and J genes are TRBV3-1 and TRBJ1-2; D gene unclear. For the CDR3, the DNA is TGTGCCAGCAGCCAAATCTTCACGCACTATGGCTACACCTTC. It codes for CASSQIFTHYGYTF.